Each of the 19 T cell receptor beta chains below was sequenced from the same sample in a study of post-analysis software for immune sequencing data. The study, taken as a whole, reports: Four to six TRBV segments, including TRBV5-6, TRBV5-1 and TRBV20-1, were more frequent in patients than controls.

No antigens are known for them. Every TCR beta cDNA library bore unique molecular identifiers. TCRdb called the PCR reads again in MiXCR, with one record for every CDR3 protein. This sample carries over 250,000 distinct CDR3 sequences, about 38% of them seen once, and the ten largest clones take 4.5% to 5.5%. Sequencing was performed on blood. The receptor set was obtained from a girl between 5 and 17 years old with multiple sclerosis.

The chain carries TRBV9 and TRBJ2-7, with 10 positions matching TRBD2. The J segment lost 7 bases and the V segment lost 3 bases, leaving 13 bases of the junction unmatched. The germline V gene encodes CDR1 SGDLS and CDR2 YYNGEE. This CDR3 comprises 16 residues. As DNA, the CDR3 is TGTGCCAGCAGCGCGAAAGGCACTAGCGGGATCGGTGAGCAGTACTTC. It encodes CASSAKGTSGIGEQYF. Based on the CDR3 plus reference TRBV9 and TRBJ2-7, the full variable domain is DSGVTQTPKHLITATGQRVTLRCSPRSGDLSVYWYQQSLDQGLQFLIQYYNGEERAKGNILERFSAQQFPDLHSELNLSSLELGDSALYFCASSAKGTSGIGEQYFGPGTRLTVT.

The rearrangement links TRBV5-1 to TRBJ1-2, with TRBD1 identical over 10 bases. J gave up 5 bases and V 4 bases, and 8 bases lay outside the gene matches. The V gene's germline CDR1 is SGHRS and CDR2 YFSETQ. The CDR3 extends over 15 amino acids. CDR3 region: CASSNPGQGKYGYTF. The CDR3 DNA reads TGCGCCAGCAGCAATCCGGGACAGGGGAAGTATGGCTACACCTTC.

Many counts were recorded for this clonotype. This rearrangement joins TRBV9 to TRBJ1-6; D call uncertain. Trimming took 4 bases from V and 7 from J, leaving 9 bases between them. CDR1 SGDLS and CDR2 YYNGEE come from the germline V gene. The CDR3 contains 13 residues. For the CDR3, the DNA is TGTGCCAGCAGCCGAGCCGGGAATTCACCCCTCCACTTT. It is translated as CASSRAGNSPLHF.

The chain links TRBV20-1 to TRBJ1-1; D gene uncertain. V gave up 6 bases and J gave up 0 bases, with 11 bases separating them. The CDR3 consists of 13 residues. Germline V lookup: CDR1 DFQATT, CDR2 SNEGSKA (reference sequence). The CDR3 loop is CSAYDRLNTEAFF. Written as DNA, the CDR3 is TGCAGTGCATACGACCGATTGAACACTGAAGCTTTCTTT.

This clonotype was found many times. V usage is TRBV12-3 or TRBV12-4 and J usage is TRBJ2-1, with a tentative D call TRBD1 (5 bases). CDR3 length equals 16 residues. The V end was cut by 6 bases, the J end by 6 bases, with 21 bases between. CDR3 nucleotides: TGTGCCAGCAGGCCTCCCCTAGGAAAGGACACCAATGAGCAGTTCTTC. Translated, it gives CASRPPLGKDTNEQFF.

V gene TRBV5-1 combines with J gene TRBJ2-5; possible D gene TRBD2, 6 bases. The CDR3 length is 13 residues. From germline, CDR1 is SGHRS and CDR2 YFSETQ. Trimming removed 10 bases at V and 2 bases at J, with 15 bases between. The CDR3 coding sequence is TGCGCCTGCGGAGGGCCGGGGCAAGAGACCCAGTACTTC. It encodes CACGGPGQETQYF.

The rearrangement uses TRBV10-2 and TRBJ2-1; D may be TRBD1 (6 bases). This CDR3 is 14 amino acids long. The germline CDR1 and CDR2 sequences are WSHSY and SAAADI. V lost 6 bases and J 8 bases, leaving 17 bases between the germline ends. CDR3 in amino acids: CASSPNSYRDEQFF. CDR3 in DNA: TGCGCCAGCAGCCCAAACAGCTACAGGGATGAGCAGTTCTTC.

The rearrangement uses TRBV2 and TRBJ2-1; D unresolved. Germline V CDR1 and CDR2: SNHLY, FYNNEI. The CDR3 sequence is 15 residues long. Trimming removed 8 bases from V and 3 bases from J, with 17 bases in between. The CDR3 reads CASYKALASYNEQFF. CDR3 coding DNA: TGTGCCAGCTACAAAGCCTTGGCCAGCTACAATGAGCAGTTCTTC.

The chain combines TRBV30 with TRBJ1-1; no definite D call. Germline values: CDR1 GTSNPN, CDR2 SVGIG (reference sequence). V was trimmed by 8 bases and J by 7 bases, leaving 20 bases between them. This CDR3 is built from 13 residues. CDR3 DNA: TGTGCCAGGAAAGGGAGCAACAGCCTTGAAGCTTTCTTT. Protein: CARKGSNSLEAFF. Full variable domain (missing parts from reference TRBV30 and TRBJ1-1): SQTIHQWPATLVQPVGSPLSLECTVEGTSNPNLYWYRQAAGRGLQLLFYSVGIGQISSEVPQNLSASRPQDRQFILSSKKLLLSDSGFYLCARKGSNSLEAFFGQGTRLTVV.

About this clonotype itself: Being one base from a much bigger clone, this may be a read error. This chain connects TRBV7-9 to TRBJ1-2; weak D call: TRBD1 (5 bases). The CDR3 sequence is 14 residues long. Germline V gene sequence: CDR1 SEHNR, CDR2 FQNEAQ (reference sequence). CDR3 amino acids: CAGSRGGVDYGYTF. The CDR3 region has the DNA TGTGCCGGCAGCCGGGGGGGGGTTGACTATGGCTACACCTTC.

Many counts were recorded for this clonotype. The V gene is TRBV11-2, the J gene TRBJ2-3, with TRBD1 as a possible D gene (6 bases). The CDR3 is 18 residues long. Germline V lookup: CDR1 SGHAT, CDR2 FQNNGV. V shed 4 bases and J shed 6 bases, with 26 bases lying between them. The CDR3 DNA follows: TGTGCCAGCAGCTACCGGGCACAGGGCAACCCGGCCGTTGATACGCAGTATTTT. As protein: CASSYRAQGNPAVDTQYF.

This sequence joins TRBV6-5 and TRBJ2-1; 9 nucleotides align to TRBD2. TRBJ2-7 matches the DNA end more closely, so the J call is doubtful. CDR1 is MNHEY, CDR2 SVGAGI, per germline. The length of the CDR3 is 16 residues. The CDR3 loop is CASRGSGRSSYNEQYF. DNA for the CDR3: TGTGCCAGCAGGGGTAGCGGGAGAAGCTCCTACAATGAGCAGTACTTC.

CDR3 coding DNA: TGTGCCAGCAGCTTAAGTGGGTGGTCCACAGATACGCAGTATTTT. Translating gives CASSLSGWSTDTQYF. This chain connects TRBV7-2 to TRBJ2-3, with D unresolved. The CDR3 length is 15 residues. Trimming pared 2 bases from V and 2 bases from J, leaving 11 bases between. Germline assignment: CDR1 SGHTA and CDR2 FQGNSA. Full variable domain (remainder filled in from reference TRBV7-2 and TRBJ2-3): GAGVSQSPSNKVTEKGKDVELRCDPISGHTALYWYRQSLGQGLEFLIYFQGNSAPDKSGLPSDRFSAERTGGSVSTLTIQRTQQEDSAVYLCASSLSGWSTDTQYFGPGTRLTVL.

This sequence joins TRBV20-1 and TRBJ2-1, with D unclear. This CDR3 has 15 amino acids. Germline assignment: CDR1 DFQATT and CDR2 SNEGSKA (reference sequence). V was clipped by 5 bases and J by 3 bases, with 17 bases between them. The CDR3 DNA reads TGCAGTGCTGGTTTGGGTGGTGGGGTCTACAATGAGCAGTTCTTC. It translates to CSAGLGGGVYNEQFF.

This clonotype was observed at least ten times. J is TRBJ2-3 and V is TRBV2, with D perhaps matching TRBD1 or TRBD2 (6 bases each). The germline V and J ends were trimmed by 2 bases and 2 bases, with 11 bases remaining between them. The germline CDR1 and CDR2 sequences are SNHLY and FYNNEI. This CDR3 has 15 residues. The CDR3 is CASSERRGHTDTQYF. As DNA, the CDR3 is TGTGCCAGCAGTGAACGGCGGGGACACACAGATACGCAGTATTTT. Combining the CDR3 with reference TRBV2 and TRBJ2-3 gives the whole variable domain EPEVTQTPSHQVTQMGQEVILRCVPISNHLYFYWYRQILGQKVEFLVSFYNNEISEKSEIFDDQFSVERPDGSNFTLKIRSTKLEDSAMYFCASSERRGHTDTQYFGPGTRLTVL.

This clonotype was detected ten times or more. This rearrangement joins TRBV6-6 to TRBJ2-1; TRBD1 is a possible D gene (6 bases). Germline CDR1 is MNHNY and CDR2 is SVGAGI (reference sequence). Trimming removed 2 bases at V and 8 bases at J, with 13 bases between. This CDR3 has 14 amino acids. CDR3 in DNA: TGTGCCAGCAGTTACGAGACAGGTGCCCATGAGCAGTTCTTC. Its protein is CASSYETGAHEQFF.

In regard to this clonotype: A clone one base away is much larger, so this may be a read error. This chain uses TRBV18 with TRBJ2-1, with a tentative D call TRBD1 (5 bases). Germline V CDR1 and CDR2: KGHSH, LQKENI. This CDR3 has 13 residues. The V end lost 3 bases, the J end lost 8 bases, and 11 bases lay between the germline ends. The CDR3 DNA reads TGTGCCAGCTCACCCCAGGGTCGCGATGAGCAGTTCTTC. Residues: CASSPQGRDEQFF.

This rearrangement joins TRBV3-1 to TRBJ2-3; D is undetermined. The CDR3 extends over 15 amino acids. CDR1 is LGHDT, CDR2 YNNKEL, per germline (reference sequence). V was trimmed by 4 bases and J by 0 bases, leaving 11 bases between them. The CDR3 nucleotides are TGTGCCAGCAGCCGAGACCTGGTCAGCACAGATACGCAGTATTTT. Protein product: CASSRDLVSTDTQYF.

The V gene is TRBV20-1, the J gene TRBJ1-5; weak D call: TRBD1 (5 bases). Trimming took off 2 bases at V and 5 bases at J, with 16 bases between the two ends. The germline V gene has CDR1 DFQATT and CDR2 SNEGSKA (reference sequence). CDR3 length: 15 residues. CDR3 bases: TGCAGTGCTAGAAGACAAGGGGCATGGTATCAGCCCCAGCATTTT. Translation gives CSARRQGAWYQPQHF.